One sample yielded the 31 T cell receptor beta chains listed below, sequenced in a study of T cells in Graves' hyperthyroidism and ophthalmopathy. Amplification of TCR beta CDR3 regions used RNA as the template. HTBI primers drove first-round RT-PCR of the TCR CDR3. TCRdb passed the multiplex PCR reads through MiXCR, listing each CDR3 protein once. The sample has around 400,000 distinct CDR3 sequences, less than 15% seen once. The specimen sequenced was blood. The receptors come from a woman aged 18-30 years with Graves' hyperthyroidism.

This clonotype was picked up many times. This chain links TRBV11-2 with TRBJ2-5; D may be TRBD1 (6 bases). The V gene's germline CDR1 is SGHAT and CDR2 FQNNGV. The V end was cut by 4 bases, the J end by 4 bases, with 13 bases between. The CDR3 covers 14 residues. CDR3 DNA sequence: TGTGCCAGCAGCTCCCAGGGGAACGTAGAGACCCAGTACTTC. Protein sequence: CASSSQGNVETQYF.

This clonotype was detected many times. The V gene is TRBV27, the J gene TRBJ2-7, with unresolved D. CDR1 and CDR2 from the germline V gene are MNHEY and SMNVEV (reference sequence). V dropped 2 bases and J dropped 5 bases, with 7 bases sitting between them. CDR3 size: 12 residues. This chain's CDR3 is CASSLIGDEQYF. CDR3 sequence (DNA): TGTGCCAGCAGTTTAATTGGGGACGAGCAGTACTTC.

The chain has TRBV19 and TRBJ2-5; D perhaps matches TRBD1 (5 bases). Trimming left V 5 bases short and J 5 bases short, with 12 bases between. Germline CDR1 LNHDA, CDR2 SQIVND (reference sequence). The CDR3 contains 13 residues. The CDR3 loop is CASSGPGAETQYF. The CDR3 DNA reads TGTGCCAGTAGTGGACCTGGGGCGGAGACCCAGTACTTC.

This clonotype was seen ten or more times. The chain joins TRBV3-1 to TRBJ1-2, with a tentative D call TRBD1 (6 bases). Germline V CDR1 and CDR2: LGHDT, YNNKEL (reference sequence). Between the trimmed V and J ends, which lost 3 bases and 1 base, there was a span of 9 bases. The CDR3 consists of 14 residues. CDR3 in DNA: TGTGCCAGCAGCCAGACAGGACATAACTATGGCTACACCTTC. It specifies CASSQTGHNYGYTF.

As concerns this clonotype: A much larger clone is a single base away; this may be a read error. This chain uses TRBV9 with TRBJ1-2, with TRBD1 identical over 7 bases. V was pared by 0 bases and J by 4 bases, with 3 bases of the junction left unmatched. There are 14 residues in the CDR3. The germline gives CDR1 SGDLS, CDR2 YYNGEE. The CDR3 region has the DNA TGTGCCAGCAGCGTAGAGGGGACAGCCTATGGCTACACCTTC. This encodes CASSVEGTAYGYTF.

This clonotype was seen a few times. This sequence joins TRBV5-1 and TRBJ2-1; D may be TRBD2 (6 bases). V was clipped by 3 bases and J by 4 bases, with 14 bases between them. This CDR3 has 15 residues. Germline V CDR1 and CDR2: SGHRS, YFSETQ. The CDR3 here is CASSSGLLGYNEQFF. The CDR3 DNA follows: TGCGCCAGCAGCTCGGGACTCCTAGGATACAATGAGCAGTTCTTC.

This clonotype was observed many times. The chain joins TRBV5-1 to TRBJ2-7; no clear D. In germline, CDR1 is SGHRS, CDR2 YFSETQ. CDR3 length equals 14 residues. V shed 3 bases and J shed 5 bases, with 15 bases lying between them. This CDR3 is CASSSRSSGDEQYF. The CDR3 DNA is TGCGCCAGCAGCTCCCGGTCCTCGGGCGACGAGCAGTACTTC.

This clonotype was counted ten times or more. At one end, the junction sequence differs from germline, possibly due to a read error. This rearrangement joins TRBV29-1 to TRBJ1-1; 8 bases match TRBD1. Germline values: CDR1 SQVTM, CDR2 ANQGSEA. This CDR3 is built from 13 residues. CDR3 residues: CSVTGTGNTEAFF. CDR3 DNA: TGCAGCGTTACCGGGACAGGAAACACGGAAGCTTTCTTT.

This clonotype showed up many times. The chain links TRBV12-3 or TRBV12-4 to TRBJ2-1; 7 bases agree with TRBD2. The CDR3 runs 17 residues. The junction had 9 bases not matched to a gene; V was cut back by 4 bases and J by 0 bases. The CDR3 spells CASSSYSGASSYNEQFF. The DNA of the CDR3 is TGTGCCAGCAGTTCCTACAGCGGGGCTAGCTCCTACAATGAGCAGTTCTTC.

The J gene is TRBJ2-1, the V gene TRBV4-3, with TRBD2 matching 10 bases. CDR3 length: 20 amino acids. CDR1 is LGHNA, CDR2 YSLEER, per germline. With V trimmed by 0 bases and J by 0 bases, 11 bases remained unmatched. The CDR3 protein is CASSQEVSGRPISSYNEQFF. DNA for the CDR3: TGCGCCAGCAGCCAAGAGGTTAGCGGGAGGCCCATCAGCTCCTACAATGAGCAGTTCTTC.

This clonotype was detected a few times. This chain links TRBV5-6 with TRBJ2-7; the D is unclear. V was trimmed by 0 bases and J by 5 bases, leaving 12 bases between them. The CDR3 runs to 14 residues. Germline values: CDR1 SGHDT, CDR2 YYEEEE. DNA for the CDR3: TGTGCCAGCAGCTTGGAGGGTCTCGGCAACGAGCAGTACTTC. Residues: CASSLEGLGNEQYF.

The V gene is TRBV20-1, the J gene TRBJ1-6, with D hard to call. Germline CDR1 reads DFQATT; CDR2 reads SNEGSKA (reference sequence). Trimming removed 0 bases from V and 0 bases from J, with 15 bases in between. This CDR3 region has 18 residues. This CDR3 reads CSARDAGLKSSYNSPLHF. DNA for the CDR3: TGCAGTGCTAGAGATGCCGGGTTGAAGAGCTCCTATAATTCACCCCTCCACTTT.

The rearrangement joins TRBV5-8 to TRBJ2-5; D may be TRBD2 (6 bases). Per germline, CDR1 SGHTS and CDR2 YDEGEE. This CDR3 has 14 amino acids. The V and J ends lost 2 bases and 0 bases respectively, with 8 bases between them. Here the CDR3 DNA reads TGTGCCAGCAGCTTCAGGGACTACCAAGAGACCCAGTACTTC. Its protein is CASSFRDYQETQYF.

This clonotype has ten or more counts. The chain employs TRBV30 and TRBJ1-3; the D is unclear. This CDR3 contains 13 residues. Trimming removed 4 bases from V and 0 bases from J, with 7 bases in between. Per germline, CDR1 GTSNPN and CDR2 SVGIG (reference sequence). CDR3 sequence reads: CAWIRDSGNTIYF. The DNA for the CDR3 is TGTGCCTGGATCCGGGACTCTGGAAACACCATATATTTT.

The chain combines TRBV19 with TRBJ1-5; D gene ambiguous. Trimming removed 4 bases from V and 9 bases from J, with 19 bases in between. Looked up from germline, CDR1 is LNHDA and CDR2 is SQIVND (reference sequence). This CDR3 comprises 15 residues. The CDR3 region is CASSSGVSSLAPQHF. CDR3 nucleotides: TGTGCCAGTAGTAGTGGGGTCTCATCTCTGGCGCCCCAGCATTTT.

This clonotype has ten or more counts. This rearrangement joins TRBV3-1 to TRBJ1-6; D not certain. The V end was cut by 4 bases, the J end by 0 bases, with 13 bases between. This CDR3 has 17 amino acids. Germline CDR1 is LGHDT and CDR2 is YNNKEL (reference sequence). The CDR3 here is CASSPRPGSSYNSPLHF. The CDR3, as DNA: TGTGCCAGCAGCCCTCGACCGGGAAGCTCCTATAATTCACCCCTCCACTTT.

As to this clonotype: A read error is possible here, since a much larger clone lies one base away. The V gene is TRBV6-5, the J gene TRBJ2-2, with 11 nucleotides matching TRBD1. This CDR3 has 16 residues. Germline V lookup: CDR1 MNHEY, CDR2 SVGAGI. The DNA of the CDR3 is TGTGCCAGCAGTTCCCTCCGGGACAGGGGGACCGGGGGGCTGTTTTTT. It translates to CASSSLRDRGTGGLFF.

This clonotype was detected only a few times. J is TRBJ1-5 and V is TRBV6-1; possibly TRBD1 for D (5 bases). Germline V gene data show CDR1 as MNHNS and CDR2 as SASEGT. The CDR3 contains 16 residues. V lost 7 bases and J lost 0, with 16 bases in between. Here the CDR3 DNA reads TGTGCCAGCATTGCCCGGGGACTGAATAGCAATCAGCCCCAGCATTTT. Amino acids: CASIARGLNSNQPQHF.

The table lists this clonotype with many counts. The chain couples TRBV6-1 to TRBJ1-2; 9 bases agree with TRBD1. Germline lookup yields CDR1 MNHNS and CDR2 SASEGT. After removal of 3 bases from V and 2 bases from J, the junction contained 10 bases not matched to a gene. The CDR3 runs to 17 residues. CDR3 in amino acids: CASSENPFGTGNYGYTF. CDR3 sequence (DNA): TGTGCCAGCAGTGAGAACCCGTTCGGGACAGGGAACTATGGCTACACCTTC.

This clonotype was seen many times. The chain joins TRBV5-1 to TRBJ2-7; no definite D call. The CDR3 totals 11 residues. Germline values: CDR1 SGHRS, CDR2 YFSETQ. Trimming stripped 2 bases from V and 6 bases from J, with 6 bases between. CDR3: CASSFLGEQYF. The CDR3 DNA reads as TGCGCCAGCAGCTTCCTGGGCGAGCAGTACTTC. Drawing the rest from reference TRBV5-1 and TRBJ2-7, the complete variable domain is KAGVTQTPRYLIKTRGQQVTLSCSPISGHRSVSWYQQTPGQGLQFLFEYFSETQRNKGNFPGRFSGRQFSNSRSEMNVSTLELGDSALYLCASSFLGEQYFGPGTRLTVT.

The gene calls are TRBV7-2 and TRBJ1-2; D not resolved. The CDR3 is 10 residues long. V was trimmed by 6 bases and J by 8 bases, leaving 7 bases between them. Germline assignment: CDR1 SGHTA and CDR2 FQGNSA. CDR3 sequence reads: CASSPSGYTF. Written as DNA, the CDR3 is TGTGCCAGCAGTCCTAGCGGCTACACCTTC.

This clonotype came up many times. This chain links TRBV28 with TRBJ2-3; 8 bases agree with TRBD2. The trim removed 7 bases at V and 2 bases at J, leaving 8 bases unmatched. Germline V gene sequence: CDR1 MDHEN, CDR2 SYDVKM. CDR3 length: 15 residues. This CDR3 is CASTLGREVTDTQYF. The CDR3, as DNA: TGTGCCAGCACCCTGGGGCGGGAGGTCACAGATACGCAGTATTTT.

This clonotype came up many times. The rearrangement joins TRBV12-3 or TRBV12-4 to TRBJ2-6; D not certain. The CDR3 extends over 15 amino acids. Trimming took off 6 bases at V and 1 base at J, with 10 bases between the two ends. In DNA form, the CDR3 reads TGTGCCAGCAGCCCCGCGTTATCTGGGGCCAACGTCCTGACTTTC. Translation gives CASSPALSGANVLTF.

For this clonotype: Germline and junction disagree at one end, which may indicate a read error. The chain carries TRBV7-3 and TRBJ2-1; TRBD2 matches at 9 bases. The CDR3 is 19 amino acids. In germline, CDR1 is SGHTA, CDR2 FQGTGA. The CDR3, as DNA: TGCGCCAGCAGCCCGAGGGCTAGCGGGACCCGAGGGGATGGGAATGAGCAGTTCTTC. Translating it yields CASSPRASGTRGDGNEQFF.

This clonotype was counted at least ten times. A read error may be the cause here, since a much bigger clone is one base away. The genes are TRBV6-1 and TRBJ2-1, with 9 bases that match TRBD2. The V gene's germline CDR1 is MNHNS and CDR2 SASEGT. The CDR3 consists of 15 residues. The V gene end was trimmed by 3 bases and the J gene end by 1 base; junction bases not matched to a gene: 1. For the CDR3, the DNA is TGTGCCAGCAGTGATGCGGGAGGGTCCTACAATGAGCAGTTCTTC. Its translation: CASSDAGGSYNEQFF.

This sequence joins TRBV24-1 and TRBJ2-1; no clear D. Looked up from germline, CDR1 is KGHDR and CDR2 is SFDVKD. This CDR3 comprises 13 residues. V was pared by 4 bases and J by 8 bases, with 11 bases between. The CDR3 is CATSDRARYEQFF. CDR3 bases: TGTGCCACCAGTGACCGTGCTAGATATGAGCAGTTCTTC.

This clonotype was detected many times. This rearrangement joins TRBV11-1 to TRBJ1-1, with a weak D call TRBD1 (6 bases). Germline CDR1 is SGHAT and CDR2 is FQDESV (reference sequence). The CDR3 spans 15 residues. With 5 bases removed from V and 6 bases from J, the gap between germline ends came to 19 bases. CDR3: CASSLNSGARAEAFF. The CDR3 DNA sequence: TGTGCCAGCAGCCTCAACTCAGGGGCCCGAGCTGAAGCTTTCTTT.

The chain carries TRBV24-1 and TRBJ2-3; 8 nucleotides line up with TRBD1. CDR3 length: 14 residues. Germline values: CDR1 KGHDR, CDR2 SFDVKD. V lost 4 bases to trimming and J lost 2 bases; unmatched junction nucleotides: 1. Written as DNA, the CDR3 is TGTGCCACCAGTGAACAGGGGGTCACAGATACGCAGTATTTT. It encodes CATSEQGVTDTQYF.

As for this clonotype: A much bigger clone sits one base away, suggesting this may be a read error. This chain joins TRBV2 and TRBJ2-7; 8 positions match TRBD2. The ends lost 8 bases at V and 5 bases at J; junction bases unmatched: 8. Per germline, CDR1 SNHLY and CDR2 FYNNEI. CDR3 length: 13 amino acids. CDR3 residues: CASAPGTRDEQYF. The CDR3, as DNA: TGTGCCAGCGCACCGGGGACTAGGGACGAGCAGTACTTC. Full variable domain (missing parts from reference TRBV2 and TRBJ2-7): EPEVTQTPSHQVTQMGQEVILRCVPISNHLYFYWYRQILGQKVEFLVSFYNNEISEKSEIFDDQFSVERPDGSNFTLKIRSTKLEDSAMYFCASAPGTRDEQYFGPGTRLTVT.

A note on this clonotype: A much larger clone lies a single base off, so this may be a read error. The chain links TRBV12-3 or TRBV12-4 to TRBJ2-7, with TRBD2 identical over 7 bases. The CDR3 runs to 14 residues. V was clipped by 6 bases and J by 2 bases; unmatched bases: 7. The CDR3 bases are TGTGCCAGCAGGTTGGGGGGGGGTACCTACGAGCAGTACTTC. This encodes CASRLGGGTYEQYF.

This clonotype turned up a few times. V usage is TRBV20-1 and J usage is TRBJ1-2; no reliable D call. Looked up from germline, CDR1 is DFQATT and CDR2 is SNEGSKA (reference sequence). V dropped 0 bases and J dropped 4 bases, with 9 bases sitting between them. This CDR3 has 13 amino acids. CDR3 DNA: TGCAGTGCTAGAGATTCCGAAGGCTATGGCTACACCTTC. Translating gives CSARDSEGYGYTF.